This section outlines one TCR beta chain sequence together with its context. Time point meaning: newly diagnosed GD, antithyroid drugs for less than 3 months. Construction of the TCR library relied on RNA isolated from PBMCs. V dropped 6 bases and J dropped 4 bases, with 12 bases sitting between them. The CDR3 runs 14 residues. This sample was included in a study of regulatory T cells in long-lasting Graves disease. According to the study, TCR beta libraries were built with iRepertoire HTBI primers and CDR3-region Arm-PCR. A single record per CDR3 protein comes from TCRdb applying MiXCR to the multiplex PCR reads. The sample lists about 210,000 distinct CDR3 sequences, roughly 19% occurring once. This same sample was also taken into another study, of T cells in Graves' hyperthyroidism and ophthalmopathy.

The sample consisted of peripheral blood mononuclear cells (PBMCs), taken at new diagnosis, from a patient treated with antithyroid drugs. This chain connects TRBV12-3 or TRBV12-4 to TRBJ2-2; unclear D gene. This receptor was identified in a woman aged 25-40 years with Graves disease. The DNA of the CDR3 is TGTGCCAGCAGGCTTTTTCAGAGCACCGGGGAGCTGTTTTTT. Its translation is CASRLFQSTGELFF.